What follows is one T cell receptor (beta chain) and its context. What this receptor recognizes is not known. Per-nucleotide qualities are absent, and no much larger clonotype sits a single base away. Clipping removes 0 bases from V and 5 bases from J, with 3 as the unmatched junction base count. In the germline V gene, CDR1 corresponds to MGHRA and CDR2 to YSYEKL. The CDR3 numbers 15 residues from cysteine through phenylalanine. The entry retains the CDR3 DNA only, 45 bases that are in frame from base 1. These data belong to a study of Tregs in tolerant kidney transplant recipients (dated by TCRdb to the late 2010s). Regarding the complete study: The study applied TCRbeta sequencing to find donor-specific regulatory T cells before combined kidney and bone marrow transplantation and then followed those same cells after transplant.

What the authors observed across the whole study: Expanding Tregs with activated donor B cells appeared to identify the most biologically relevant and donor-specific TCRbeta repertoire. In tolerant patients, the expansion of donor-specific Tregs was greater than global Treg expansion, suggesting that the expansion was antigen-driven rather than nonspecific. The study was limited by small patient numbers, and the findings need validation in larger populations and under other immunosuppression protocols. For some patients, the PCR primers changed as time went on, which meant samples from those patients could not be compared with one another at the nucleotide level. Biological reproducibility was not examined directly, but technical replication error appeared to be minimal.

The label giving this sample's time point can be read as: 6 months after combined kidney and bone marrow transplant. Related donors were used in the transplants with nonmyeloablative bone marrow transplantation, and mixed chimerism was transient in the human trials. Unstimulated Tregs (CD4+CD25+CD127-), CD4+ non-Tregs (CD4+CD25-), CD4 and CD8 cells were FACS-sorted from thawed PBMCs. The patients were a few recipients of combined kidney and bone marrow transplants from the ITN036ST trial, and samples were available only from these trial subjects. Healthy control blood was processed to PBMCs by Ficoll density gradient and cryopreserved, and patient PBMCs were collected before and after transplant. For TCRbeta CDR3 sequencing, genomic DNA was extracted from sorted cells using the QIAGEN DNeasy Blood and Tissue Kit. Through immunoSEQ, high-throughput TCRbeta CDR3 sequencing was done commercially, including PCR amplification with internal controls and bias correction. Processing in the source paper ran as follows. Unique productive TCRbeta sequences were defined by CDR3 nucleotide sequence when primers matched and otherwise by CDR3 amino acid sequence together with Vbeta and Jbeta genes. As a correction for sorting error, sequences shared between sorted populations at a frequency ratio of 2:1 or less were discarded, and the remaining shared sequences were assigned to the higher population. Donor-reactive sequences were defined as at least 5-fold expanded in CFSE-low cells versus unstimulated cells, with frequency of at least 0.01% in CFSE-low cells. Jensen-Shannon divergence calculated on the top 100 TCRbeta sequences ranked by frequency was used to measure repertoire divergence. For samples with multiple sequencing runs, sorting error was corrected separately for each run before the runs were pooled. What TCRdb holds here is the immuneACCESS table cut down to in-frame rearrangements. Part of the clones is not present; checked against another copy, under half of the missing clones reflect an unresolved V gene, and the others are unexplained. That table furnishes V, J and clone size, whereas the DNA furnished D and trimming. The sample contains about 64,000 clones, around 87% of them found a single time. The ten biggest clones cover 3.8% of the sample.

The origin of this receptor is a human patient who received a combined kidney and bone marrow transplant. Some T cells may derive from the graft donor when a transplant has been performed. The sample in question was CD4+ T cells from blood (PBMCs), obtained 6 months after the transplant. The chain employs TRBV4-1 and TRBJ2-2, with 7 junctional bases fitting TRBD2. The DNA is TGCGCCAGCAGCCAAGAACGGCGGGAGACCGGGGAGCTGTTTTTT. It specifies CASSQERRETGELFF.